One sample yielded the 16 T cell receptor beta chains listed below, sequenced in a study of shared clonotypes between healthy human individuals. The protocol was immunoSEQ multiplex PCR, while the TCRdb copy is restricted to in-frame clones and leaves out a portion. The table has roughly 1,100,000 clones, around 74% seen once. The specimen was memory CD4+ T cells sorted from blood. As to subset: CD45RA-negative fraction. All receptors come from a young man in good health.

This clone was recorded at least ten times. This rearrangement joins TRBV10-3 to TRBJ2-3; 14 positions agree with TRBD2. The CDR3 has 16 amino acids. V was pared by 0 bases and J by 6 bases, with 2 bases of the junction left unmatched. The V gene's germline CDR1 is ENHRY and CDR2 SYGVKD. CDR3 nucleotides: TGTGCCATCAGTGAGTCTTGGACTAGCGGGGGGGATACGCAGTATTTT. It specifies CAISESWTSGGDTQYF.

CDR3 sequence: CASSLMRERSEQYF. In DNA, the CDR3 is TGTGCCAGCAGCTTAATGCGGGAGCGAAGCGAGCAGTACTTC. The chain carries TRBV7-2 and TRBJ2-7; 7 bases fit TRBD2. Germline V gene lookup returns CDR1 SGHTA and CDR2 FQGNSA. V trimming: 2 bases; J trimming: 6 bases; junction bases outside the gene matches: 7. The CDR3 length is 14 residues.

The chain couples TRBV29-1 to TRBJ2-7, with D perhaps given as TRBD1 or TRBD2 (5 bases each). Trimming took off 5 bases at V and 3 bases at J, with 17 bases between the two ends. Germline-derived CDR1 and CDR2 are SQVTM and ANQGSEA. This CDR3 is built from 14 residues. CDR3 residues: CSVPSFGGNYEQYF. The CDR3 bases are TGCAGCGTTCCCTCTTTTGGGGGAAACTACGAGCAGTACTTC.

The genes are TRBV9 and TRBJ2-5; 9 positions match TRBD2. Germline V gene lookup returns CDR1 SGDLS and CDR2 YYNGEE. The CDR3 is 14 residues long. Trimming removed 3 bases from V and 3 bases from J; junction bases left unmatched: 3. In DNA form, the CDR3 reads TGTGCCAGCAGCGCCGGGACTAGCAAAGAGACCCAGTACTTC. This translates into CASSAGTSKETQYF.

The chain joins TRBV4-1 to TRBJ1-6; perhaps TRBD1 as D (6 bases). This CDR3 spans 16 amino acids. V was shortened by 6 bases and J by 8 bases, with 20 bases between the two germline ends. Germline values: CDR1 MGHRA, CDR2 YSYEKL. The CDR3 sequence is CASSPGGQGLYSPLHF. In DNA, the CDR3 is TGCGCCAGCAGTCCGGGGGGGCAGGGCCTTTATTCACCCCTCCACTTT.

The rearrangement joins TRBV28 to TRBJ2-7; no firm D call. Germline V gene sequence: CDR1 MDHEN, CDR2 SYDVKM. V was cut by 4 bases and J by 10 bases, with 14 bases left in between. The CDR3 contains 12 residues. The CDR3 DNA reads TGTGCCAGCAGTTCCACCGATGGAAGACAGTACTTC. It yields the protein CASSSTDGRQYF.

V and J are TRBV2 and TRBJ1-6; 9 nucleotides align to TRBD1. V dropped 6 bases and J dropped 10; count of bases not matched to a gene: 7. The CDR3 consists of 14 residues. Per the germline V gene, CDR1 is SNHLY and CDR2 is FYNNEI. Written as DNA, the CDR3 is TGTGCCAGCAGCGAACAGGGGGCTAGATCACCCCTCCACTTT. Translating gives CASSEQGARSPLHF.

There are a few counts of this clone. The CDR3 protein is CASSLVYSGTIPGELFF. The CDR3 nucleotides are TGTGCCAGCAGCTTAGTGTATTCGGGGACAATACCCGGGGAGCTGTTTTTT. The V gene is TRBV7-8, the J gene TRBJ2-2, with a tentative D call TRBD1 (6 bases). The CDR3 is 17 amino acids. Germline lookup yields CDR1 SGHVS and CDR2 FQNEAQ. The ends were cut back, 1 base at V and 6 bases at J, with 18 bases in the middle.

The chain couples TRBV5-6 to TRBJ2-5, with TRBD1 identical over 7 bases. This CDR3 spans 11 amino acids. Germline CDR1 is SGHDT and CDR2 is YYEEEE. J was trimmed by 9 bases and V by 4 bases; bases with no gene match: 3. CDR3 sequence (DNA): TGTGCCAGCAGCACCCAGGGGGCCCAGTACTTC. This sequence encodes CASSTQGAQYF.

The V gene is TRBV6-5, the J gene TRBJ2-7, with 8 bases lining up with TRBD2. CDR1 is MNHEY, CDR2 SVGAGI, per germline. This CDR3 comprises 14 residues. J gave up 2 bases and V 6 bases, and 6 bases lay outside the gene matches. CDR3 DNA sequence: TGTGCCAGCAGCCTTAGCGGGGTGGCCTACGAGCAGTACTTC. This sequence encodes CASSLSGVAYEQYF.

This clone has more than one count but fewer than ten. The chain couples TRBV27 to TRBJ1-2; D is ambiguous. CDR3 length: 14 residues. The germline CDR1 and CDR2 sequences are MNHEY and SMNVEV (reference sequence). V was trimmed by 3 bases and J by 2 bases, leaving 10 bases between them. This chain's CDR3 is CASSLDSRNYGYTF. The CDR3 DNA sequence: TGTGCCAGCAGTTTGGACTCAAGAAACTATGGCTACACCTTC.

V and J are TRBV5-1 and TRBJ2-1, with D uncertain. The V and J ends lost 6 bases and 5 bases respectively, with 9 bases between them. The CDR3 totals 12 residues. Germline CDR1 and CDR2: SGHRS and YFSETQ. In DNA form, the CDR3 reads TGCGCCAGCAAATCACGGGACAATGAGCAGTTCTTC. Its protein is CASKSRDNEQFF.

The J gene is TRBJ2-5, the V gene TRBV19, with D perhaps being TRBD1 or TRBD2 (6 bases each). This CDR3 contains 11 residues. Germline V lookup: CDR1 LNHDA, CDR2 SQIVND (reference sequence). Trimming took 6 bases from V and 6 from J, leaving 8 bases between them. CDR3 region: CASSGGQTQYF. The CDR3 bases are TGTGCCAGTAGCGGGGGCCAGACCCAGTACTTC.

The gene calls are TRBV30 and TRBJ2-1; 8 bases agree with TRBD2. This CDR3 region has 14 residues. Germline V gene sequence: CDR1 GTSNPN, CDR2 SVGIG (reference sequence). V was clipped by 3 bases and J by 6 bases; unmatched bases: 7. In nucleotides, the CDR3 is TGTGCCTGGAGCCACGGACTAGCAGTCAATGAGCAGTTCTTC. Encoded protein: CAWSHGLAVNEQFF.

The chain combines TRBV7-9 with TRBJ2-7; 7 bases match TRBD2. This CDR3 has 13 amino acids. Germline CDR1 reads SEHNR; CDR2 reads FQNEAQ (reference sequence). With V trimmed by 7 bases and J by 2 bases, 5 bases remained unmatched. CDR3: CASKLAAAYEQYF. The CDR3 region has the DNA TGTGCCAGCAAGCTAGCGGCCGCCTACGAGCAGTACTTC. Together with reference TRBV7-9 and TRBJ2-7, the CDR3 gives the full variable domain: DTGVSQNPRHKITKRGQNVTFRCDPISEHNRLYWYRQTLGQGPEFLTYFQNEAQLEKSRLLSDRFSAERPKGSFSTLEIQRTEQGDSAMYLCASKLAAAYEQYFGPGTRLTVT.

The CDR3 region is CASSLVQLGETQYF. In nucleotides, the CDR3 is TGTGCCAGCAGCTTAGTGCAACTTGGGGAGACCCAGTACTTC. The J gene is TRBJ2-5, the V gene TRBV7-9, with no clear D. The CDR3 totals 14 residues. V was cut by 1 base and J by 5 bases, with 11 bases left in between. Germline values: CDR1 SEHNR, CDR2 FQNEAQ (reference sequence).